The 3 T cell receptor beta chains below were found in one sample sequenced in a study of blood T cell repertoires in COVID-19. Here immunoSEQ multiplex PCR was the method, and the copy in TCRdb shows in-frame clones only, minus some. Of 55,000 or so clones in the sample, 60% to 80% were seen once. Input material: peripheral blood. The receptors here all came from a man aged 60-69 years with acute or convalescent COVID-19.

The V call is TRBV7-9, the J call TRBJ1-1, with 9 bases lining up with TRBD1. Per the germline V gene, CDR1 is SEHNR and CDR2 is FQNEAQ (reference sequence). The junction had 8 bases not matched to a gene; V was cut back by 7 bases and J by 5 bases. The CDR3 has 14 residues. This CDR3 is CASIPTGGGTEAFF. The CDR3 DNA is TGTGCCAGCATCCCGACAGGGGGTGGGACTGAAGCTTTCTTT.

The chain carries TRBV7-9 and TRBJ1-2; 11 bases agree with TRBD1. CDR1 and CDR2 (germline): SEHNR, FQNEAQ (reference sequence). The CDR3 spans 16 residues. V was clipped by 5 bases and J by 5 bases; unmatched bases: 10. As DNA, the CDR3 is TGTGCCAGCAGCCCTGGGACAGGGGGATATGTTTATGGCTACACCTTC. It specifies CASSPGTGGYVYGYTF.

This clone was recorded many times. V is TRBV19 and J is TRBJ2-7; 7 nucleotides align to TRBD1. The CDR3 contains 17 residues. CDR1 and CDR2 (germline): LNHDA, SQIVND (reference sequence). V shed 6 bases, J shed 0 bases, and the junction held 14 bases outside the gene matches. This CDR3 reads CASSIVFTGANSYEQYF. The DNA for the CDR3 is TGTGCCAGTAGCATTGTCTTCACAGGGGCTAACTCCTACGAGCAGTACTTC.